Below, one TCR beta chain is given with its context. This record comes from a study of shared clonotypes between healthy human individuals. The ends were cut back, 3 bases at V and 5 bases at J, with 12 bases in the middle. The CDR3 contains 14 residues. CDR1 and CDR2 (germline): MNHNS, SASEGT. Sequencing was performed with immunoSEQ multiplex PCR; in TCRdb, only in-frame clones are kept and a portion is missing. Of millions of clones listed, roughly 95% are singletons. This chain links TRBV6-1 with TRBJ2-3; D is perhaps TRBD1 (5 bases). This receptor was taken from a man younger than 30 in good health. Sequencing was performed on naive CD4+ T cells sorted from blood. Documented subset: CD45RA+ positively selected. In DNA, the CDR3 is TGTGCCAGCAGTGAGGGCAGGGCTGGAGATACGCAGTATTTT. This sequence encodes CASSEGRAGDTQYF.